These 9 T cell receptor beta chains share one sample of origin, sequenced in a study of T cell repertoires in cytomegalovirus infection. MiXCR, run by TCRdb on the reads, gives a single entry per CDR3 protein. The sample shows approximately 220,000 distinct CDR3 sequences, roughly two fifths of them seen only once. No antigen is known for these receptors. Sample: CD8+ T cells from cultured PBMCs, taken from culture after CMV antigen stimulation. The receptors were sampled from a human donor in good health (CMV status not recorded). Some clones in this sample may be carry-over from other donors' samples.

The chain couples TRBV7-3 to TRBJ1-1; D unresolved. The CDR3 is made up of 12 amino acids. CDR1 and CDR2 (germline): SGHTA, FQGTGA. V lost 8 bases and J 1 base, leaving 8 bases between the germline ends. CDR3 in DNA: TGTGCCAGCGGGCTCTCGAACACTGAAGCTTTCTTT. It encodes CASGLSNTEAFF. The full variable domain, completed using reference TRBV7-3 and TRBJ1-1, is GAGVSQTPSNKVTEKGKYVELRCDPISGHTALYWYRQSLGQGPEFLIYFQGTGAADDSGLPNDRFFAVRPEGSVSTLKIQRTERGDSAVYLCASGLSNTEAFFGQGTRLTVV.

Of note for this clonotype: This could be a read error, since a much larger clone is one nucleotide away. This chain connects TRBV28 to TRBJ2-7; 8 positions agree with TRBD1. Germline V lookup: CDR1 MDHEN, CDR2 SYDVKM. The junction had 12 bases not matched to a gene; V was cut back by 10 bases and J by 4 bases. This CDR3 contains 14 residues. The CDR3 sequence: CAILSGTGAYEQYF. CDR3 DNA: TGTGCCATCCTCTCCGGGACAGGCGCTTACGAGCAGTACTTC.

V and J are TRBV11-3 and TRBJ2-1; D not resolved. CDR1 and CDR2 (germline): SGHNT, YENEEA. V was cut by 1 base and J by 7 bases, with 11 bases left in between. The CDR3 length is 14 residues. The CDR3 coding sequence is TGTGCCAGCAGCTTAGGGCCACCACCAAATGAGCAGTTCTTC. Residues: CASSLGPPPNEQFF.

This clonotype appeared a single time. This rearrangement joins TRBV27 to TRBJ1-1; 12 bases fit TRBD1. The CDR3 runs 17 residues. Per the germline V gene, CDR1 is MNHEY and CDR2 is SMNVEV (reference sequence). The V and J ends lost 2 bases and 3 bases, in that order; junction bases with no gene match: 7. CDR3 sequence (DNA): TGTGCCAGCAGTTTAGGGACAGGGGGCGCGAGGGACACTGAAGCTTTCTTT. As protein: CASSLGTGGARDTEAFF.

The rearrangement links TRBV27 to TRBJ1-4, with 9 bases lining up with TRBD1. Trimming cost V 7 bases and J 7 bases; bases outside gene matches: 7. The CDR3 sequence is 14 residues long. In germline, CDR1 is MNHEY, CDR2 SMNVEV (reference sequence). The CDR3 DNA is TGTGCCAGCACCCCGGACAGGGGAGGTGAAAAACTGTTTTTT. It translates to CASTPDRGGEKLFF.

The J gene is TRBJ1-5, the V gene TRBV27, with D perhaps matching TRBD1 (5 bases). The length of the CDR3 is 15 residues. Germline CDR1 and CDR2: MNHEY and SMNVEV (reference sequence). The V end lost 3 bases, the J end lost 4 bases, and 13 bases lay between the germline ends. DNA for the CDR3: TGTGCCAGCAGTTTGCGATGGGGGGGGAATCAGCCCCAGCATTTT. Its protein is CASSLRWGGNQPQHF.

The chain combines TRBV20-1 with TRBJ2-1; 10 positions agree with TRBD2. In germline, CDR1 is DFQATT, CDR2 SNEGSKA (reference sequence). Trimming cost V 0 bases and J 8 bases; bases outside gene matches: 10. The CDR3 loop spans 16 amino acids. CDR3 region: CSARDHPSGSGDEQFF. CDR3 coding DNA: TGCAGTGCTAGAGACCATCCTAGCGGGAGTGGAGATGAGCAGTTCTTC.

This clonotype was seen a handful of times. This chain links TRBV12-3 or TRBV12-4 with TRBJ1-3, with 7 bases matching TRBD1. With 5 bases clipped from V and 0 bases from J, the junction kept 10 bases outside the gene matches. The CDR3 spans 17 residues. CDR3 sequence reads: CASSPDRSGISGNTIYF. As DNA, the CDR3 is TGTGCCAGCAGTCCGGACAGGTCAGGGATCTCTGGAAACACCATATATTTT.

The rearrangement uses TRBV20-1 and TRBJ2-5; no reliable D call. Germline loops: CDR1 DFQATT, CDR2 SNEGSKA (reference sequence). This CDR3 region has 14 residues. V lost 7 bases and J 2 bases, leaving 17 bases between the germline ends. CDR3 loop: CSVPPNRKQETQYF. The CDR3 bases are TGCAGTGTCCCCCCCAACAGAAAGCAAGAGACCCAGTACTTC.